The source of this T cell receptor (beta chain) is a study of blood T cells in healthy people across ages. This CDR3 spans 14 amino acids. Germline lookup yields CDR1 LGHDT and CDR2 YNNKEL (reference sequence). V lost 3 bases and J lost 0, with 6 bases in between. About this clonotype: Antigen: not known.

Those donating, healthy Caucasian individuals from Russia, were aged about 6 to 100. The use of a sample-barcoded 5' primer and a J-beta primer mix characterized a second PCR of roughly 6 to 11 cycles. TCRdb re-analysed the 5' RACE reads in MiXCR, keeping a single row per CDR3 protein. The table lists more than 600,000 distinct CDR3 sequences, around a quarter of them singletons. Study-wide points: Among long-lived donors, naive CD4+ cells were more numerous and diversity higher than in aged donors. Age showed a roughly linear inverse relationship with TCR beta diversity per million T cells.

These records were also assigned to another study, of T cells of mothers and their children. This second study notes: The overlap seen between related mothers and children slightly exceeded that of unrelated pairs, though not significantly.

J is TRBJ1-3 and V is TRBV3-1; D gene uncertain. This clonotype originated in a boy aged 5-17 years in good health. The source material was blood. The CDR3 loop reads CASSQVNSGNTIYF. Here the CDR3 DNA reads TGTGCCAGCAGCCAGGTCAACTCTGGAAACACCATATATTTT.